This T cell receptor (beta chain) was captured in a study of cytomegalovirus exposure and HLA in healthy donors. Study-wide results and caveats: In an earlier analysis, in several hundred donors, most V segments appeared productive either ~87% or ~30% of the time. DRB1 had the most TCR associations and HLA-C the fewest, a later analysis found, with rates varying by HLA locus. It was reported that the classifier diagnosed cytomegalovirus status with high specificity and sensitivity in both the original and validation cohorts.

This CDR3 is 14 amino acids long. CDR1 is ENHRY, CDR2 SYGVKD, per germline. The germline V and J ends were trimmed by 0 bases and 10 bases, with 15 bases remaining between them. On this clone itself: Its antigen is not known.

13 Jbeta primers and 60 Vbeta primers were used for the PCR. TCRdb's copy holds only in-frame clones and misses some; the assay was immunoSEQ multiplex PCR. Reported are approximately 140,000 clones; the ten largest clones contain about 2.2%. J is TRBJ1-2 and V is TRBV10-3, with D maybe TRBD1 (6 bases). The source material was PBMCs. This TCR derives from a woman between 18 and 30 years old in good health and CMV-seronegative. CDR3 bases: TGTGCCATCAGTGAGTCGGAACAGGGAGATTCCTACACCTTC. Its translation is CAISESEQGDSYTF.